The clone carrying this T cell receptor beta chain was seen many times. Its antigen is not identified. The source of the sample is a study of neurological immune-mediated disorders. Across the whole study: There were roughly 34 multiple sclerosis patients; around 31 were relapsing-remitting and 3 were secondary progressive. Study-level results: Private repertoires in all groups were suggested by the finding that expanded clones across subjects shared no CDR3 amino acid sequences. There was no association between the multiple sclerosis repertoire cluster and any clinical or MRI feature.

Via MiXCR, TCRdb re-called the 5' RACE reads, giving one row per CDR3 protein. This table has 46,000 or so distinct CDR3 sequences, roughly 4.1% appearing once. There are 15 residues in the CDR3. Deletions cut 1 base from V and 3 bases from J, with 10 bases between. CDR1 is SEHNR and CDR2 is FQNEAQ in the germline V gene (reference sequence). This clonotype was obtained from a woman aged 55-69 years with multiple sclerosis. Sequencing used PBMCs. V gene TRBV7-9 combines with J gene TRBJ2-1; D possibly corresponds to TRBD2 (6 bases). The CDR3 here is CASSLVGGNYNEQFF. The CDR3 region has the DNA TGTGCCAGCAGCTTAGTTGGCGGGAACTACAATGAGCAGTTCTTC.